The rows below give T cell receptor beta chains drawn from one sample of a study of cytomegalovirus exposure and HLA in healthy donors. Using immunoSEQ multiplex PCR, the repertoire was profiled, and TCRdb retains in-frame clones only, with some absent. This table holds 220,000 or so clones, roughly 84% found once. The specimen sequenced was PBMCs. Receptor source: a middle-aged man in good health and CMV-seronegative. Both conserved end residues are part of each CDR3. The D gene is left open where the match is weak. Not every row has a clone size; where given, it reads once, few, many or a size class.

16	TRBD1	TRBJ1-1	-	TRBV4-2	TGTGCCAGCGGCCTAAGGGACAGGGGAATGAACACTGAAGCTTTCTTT	CASGLRDRGMNTEAFF
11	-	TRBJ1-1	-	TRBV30	TGTGCCTGGAGTCCTCAGGTTGAAGCTTTCTTT	CAWSPQVEAFF
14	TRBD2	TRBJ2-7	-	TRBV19	TGTGCCAGTAGCGGGGCGGGAGTTGCCAACGAGCAGTACTTC	CASSGAGVANEQYF
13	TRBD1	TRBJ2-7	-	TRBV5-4	TGTGCCAGCAGCTCACCTCAGGGGGACGAGCAGTACTTC	CASSSPQGDEQYF
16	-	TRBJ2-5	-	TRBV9	TGTGCCAGCAGCGTTTTGGGGGGAGAGGTCGGAGAGACCCAGTACTTC	CASSVLGGEVGETQYF
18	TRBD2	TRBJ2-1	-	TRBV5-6	TGTGCCAGCAGCTTGACTAGCGGGAGGCGATCTATCTACAATGAGCAGTTCTTC	CASSLTSGRRSIYNEQFF
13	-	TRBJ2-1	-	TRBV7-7	TGTGCCAGCAGCACAGGCTTCTACAATGAGCAGTTCTTC	CASSTGFYNEQFF
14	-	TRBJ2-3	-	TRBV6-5	TGTGCCAGCAGTTACTCCGGCGGGACAGATACGCAGTATTTT	CASSYSGGTDTQYF
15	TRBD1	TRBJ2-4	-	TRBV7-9	TGTGCCAGCAGCCTGGGACAGGGGGTCAAAAACATTCAGTACTTC	CASSLGQGVKNIQYF
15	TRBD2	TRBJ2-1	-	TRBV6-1	TGTGCCAGCAGCGCTAGCGGGAGTAGAAACAATGAGCAGTTCTTC	CASSASGSRNNEQFF
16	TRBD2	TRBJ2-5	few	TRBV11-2	TGTGCCAGCAGCTTATCAAGCGGGAGAGGGGGAGAGACCCAGTACTTC	CASSLSSGRGGETQYF
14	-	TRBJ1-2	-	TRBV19	TGTGCCAGTATCCGCCGGGGAGCTAACTATGGCTACACCTTC	CASIRRGANYGYTF
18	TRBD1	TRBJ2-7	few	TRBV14	TGTGCCAGCAGCCATGCTCCGGGACAGGCGAATTTCTCCTACGAGCAGTACTTC	CASSHAPGQANFSYEQYF
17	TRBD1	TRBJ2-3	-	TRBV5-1	TGCGCCAGCAGCTTGGCCGGGACAGGACATACGATGGATACGCAGTATTTT	CASSLAGTGHTMDTQYF
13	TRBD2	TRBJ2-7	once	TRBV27	TGTGCCAGCAGTTTAGCGGGAGGGGGGGAGCAGTACTTC	CASSLAGGGEQYF
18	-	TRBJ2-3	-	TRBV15	TGTGCCACCAGCAGAGAAGGGATAGCGGTTTTTGGAACAGATACGCAGTATTTT	CATSREGIAVFGTDTQYF
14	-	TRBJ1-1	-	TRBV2	TGTGCCAGCGGATCTCCCGGGGGATACACTGAAGCTTTCTTT	CASGSPGGYTEAFF
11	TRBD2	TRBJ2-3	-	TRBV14	TGTGCCAGCAGCCAGAGCGGGGCGCAGTATTTT	CASSQSGAQYF
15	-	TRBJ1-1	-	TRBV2	TGTGCCAGCAGGGTCCAGGGGAATCTTGGCACTGAAGCTTTCTTT	CASRVQGNLGTEAFF
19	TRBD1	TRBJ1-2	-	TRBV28	TGTGCCAGCAGTTTCATAGGGACAGCTAACACTCGGACTAACTATGGCTACACCTTC	CASSFIGTANTRTNYGYTF
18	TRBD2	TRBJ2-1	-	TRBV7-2	TGTGCCAGCAGCTTAGGACTGATAGCGGGCAGCTCCTACAATGAGCAGTTCTTC	CASSLGLIAGSSYNEQFF
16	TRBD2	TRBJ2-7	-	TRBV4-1	TGCGCCAGCAGCCAAGAGGTACTAGCGGGAGAGTACGAGCAGTACTTC	CASSQEVLAGEYEQYF
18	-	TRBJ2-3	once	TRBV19	TGTGCCAGTAAGATCGGTCGATACCTAGCGAATAGCACAGATACGCAGTATTTT	CASKIGRYLANSTDTQYF
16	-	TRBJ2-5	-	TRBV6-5	TGTGCCAGCAGTTTTTCGTGGGTAGCGGCCCAAGAGACCCAGTACTTC	CASSFSWVAAQETQYF
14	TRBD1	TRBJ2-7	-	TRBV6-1	TGTGCCAGCAGTAACAGGGGGCTCTCCTACGAGCAGTACTTC	CASSNRGLSYEQYF
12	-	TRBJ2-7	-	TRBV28	TGTGCCAGCAGTTTTGGGGCTAGCGAGCAGTACTTC	CASSFGASEQYF
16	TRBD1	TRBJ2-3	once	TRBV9	TGTGCCAGCAGCCCCGGGACAGGAACACTCACAGATACGCAGTATTTT	CASSPGTGTLTDTQYF
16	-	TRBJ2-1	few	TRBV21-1	-	CASSKVGAGSCNEQFF
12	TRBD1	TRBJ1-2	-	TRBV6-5	TGTGCCAGCAGTACAGGGGGCGAAGGCTACACCTTC	CASSTGGEGYTF
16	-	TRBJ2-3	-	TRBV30	TGTGCCTGGAGTGGGTCTGGGCTAGCGAGCACAGATACGCAGTATTTT	CAWSGSGLASTDTQYF
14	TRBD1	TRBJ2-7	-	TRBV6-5	TGTGCCAGCAGCCCCGACAGGGGGTCCTACGAGCAGTACTTC	CASSPDRGSYEQYF
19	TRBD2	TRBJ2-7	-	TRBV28	TGTGCCAGCAGTTTAAAGGGTAGGTGGGCTAGCGGGTTACTCTACGAGCAGTACTTC	CASSLKGRWASGLLYEQYF
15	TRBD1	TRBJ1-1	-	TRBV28	TGTGCCAGCAGTTTTGACAGGGGGACTAACACTGAAGCTTTCTTT	CASSFDRGTNTEAFF
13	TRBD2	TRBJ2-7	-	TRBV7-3	TGTGCCAGCAGTCGCGGGAGCTCCTACGAGCAGTACTTC	CASSRGSSYEQYF
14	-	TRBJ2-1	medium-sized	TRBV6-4	TGTGCCAGCAGTGGCGGGACCGACTACAATGAGCAGTTCTTC	CASSGGTDYNEQFF
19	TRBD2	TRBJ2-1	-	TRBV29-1	TGCAGCGTTGAAGATGCCGGGACTAGCGGGTGGAGCTCCTACAATGAGCAGTTCTTC	CSVEDAGTSGWSSYNEQFF
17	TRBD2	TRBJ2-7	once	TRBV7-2	TGTGCCAGCAGCTTAGCGCGGAGCAGCGGGAGATCCTACGAGCAGTACTTC	CASSLARSSGRSYEQYF
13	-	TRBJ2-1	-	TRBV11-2	TGTGCCAGCAGCTTAGGAGGGTTAGGTGAGCAGTTCTTC	CASSLGGLGEQFF
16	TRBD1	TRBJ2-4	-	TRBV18	TGTGCCAGCTCACCATGGACAGGGGGATCTCGGGACATTCAGTACTTC	CASSPWTGGSRDIQYF
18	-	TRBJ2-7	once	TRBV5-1	TGCGCCAGCAGCCCCTCCTACGATGGGGCCTTAAGCTCCTACGAGCAGTACTTC	CASSPSYDGALSSYEQYF
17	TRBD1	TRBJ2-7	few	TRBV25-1	TGTGCCAGCAGTGAATTGGGTAAGCCGGGACAGGGGAACGAGCAGTACTTC	CASSELGKPGQGNEQYF